The 10 T cell receptor beta chains below all came from one sample that was sequenced in a study of HIV-infected patients and healthy controls. Alpha and beta constant-region primers primed reverse transcription of approximately 0.55 ug RNA. Each of the alpha and beta chains got its own library through chain-specific third strand synthesis with indices. MiXCR, run by TCRdb on the 5' RACE reads, gives a single entry per CDR3 protein. Of under 10,000 distinct CDR3 sequences in the sample, roughly 6% were seen once. The repertoire came from unfractionated whole blood and reflected all unsorted peripheral T cells. What was sequenced was blood. All receptors derive from an adult in good health.

By share of the sample, this clonotype is medium-sized. This sequence joins TRBV6-5 and TRBJ2-5; weak D call: TRBD2 (5 bases). Germline V gene data show CDR1 as MNHEY and CDR2 as SVGAGI. Between the trimmed V and J ends, which lost 6 bases and 4 bases, there was a span of 18 bases. The CDR3 runs 15 residues. CDR3 sequence (DNA): TGTGCCAGCAGGGGGAACGGGGTCGGGCTAGAGACCCAGTACTTC. Amino acids: CASRGNGVGLETQYF.

J is TRBJ1-5 and V is TRBV19; D might be TRBD1 (5 bases). This CDR3 spans 14 amino acids. Germline loops: CDR1 LNHDA, CDR2 SQIVND (reference sequence). The germline V and J ends were trimmed by 7 bases and 3 bases, with 13 bases remaining between them. Here the CDR3 reads CASKQGWDNQPQHF. The CDR3 coding sequence is TGTGCCAGTAAGCAGGGATGGGACAATCAGCCCCAGCATTTT.

By share, this clonotype counts as medium-sized. The V gene is TRBV7-9, the J gene TRBJ1-5; no definite D call. Germline CDR1 SEHNR, CDR2 FQNEAQ (reference sequence). V was clipped by 0 bases and J by 4 bases, with 7 bases between them. This CDR3 is built from 14 residues. CDR3 nucleotides: TGTGCCAGCAGCTTAGCCGCCAAAAATCAGCCCCAGCATTTT. Its translation is CASSLAAKNQPQHF.

This clonotype was detected ten times or more. V usage is TRBV6-5 and J usage is TRBJ1-5; D not resolved. V dropped 4 bases and J dropped 4 bases, with 17 bases sitting between them. Germline CDR1 is MNHEY and CDR2 is SVGAGI. This CDR3 is built from 16 residues. CDR3 nucleotide sequence: TGTGCCAGCAGTTCTGTCCGGGTACTAGAAAATCAGCCCCAGCATTTT. Translated, it gives CASSSVRVLENQPQHF.

This clonotype is termed medium-sized. The gene calls are TRBV20-1 and TRBJ2-1, with 11 bases lining up with TRBD2. This CDR3 is 14 amino acids long. The J segment lost 7 bases and the V segment lost 3 bases, leaving 5 bases of the junction unmatched. CDR1 DFQATT and CDR2 SNEGSKA come from the germline V gene (reference sequence). The chain's CDR3 is CSARGTSGVNEQFF. CDR3 nucleotides: TGCAGTGCTAGGGGGACTAGCGGAGTTAATGAGCAGTTCTTC.

This clonotype was seen ten or more times. CDR3 sequence (DNA): TGTGCCAGCAGCTTTCTGGCGGGAGGGGGAGGAGAGCAGTACTTC. Residues: CASSFLAGGGGEQYF. The chain couples TRBV7-9 to TRBJ2-7; 9 nucleotides align to TRBD2. The CDR3 spans 15 residues. After removal of 3 bases from V and 7 bases from J, the junction contained 10 bases not matched to a gene. In germline, CDR1 is SEHNR, CDR2 FQNEAQ (reference sequence).

Ten or more counts support this clonotype. The chain combines TRBV7-3 with TRBJ1-1, with D perhaps matching TRBD1 (5 bases). V shed 6 bases and J shed 5 bases, with 19 bases lying between them. Per the germline V gene, CDR1 is SGHTA and CDR2 is FQGTGA. This CDR3 is built from 15 residues. CDR3 loop: CASRLTGTAPTEAFF. The CDR3 nucleotides read TGTGCCAGCAGGCTGACCGGGACGGCACCGACTGAAGCTTTCTTT.

This CDR3 reads CASSLLTILSRDNGYTF. The CDR3 region has the DNA TGTGCCAGCAGTTTACTGACAATCCTATCAAGGGATAATGGCTACACCTTC. The chain couples TRBV12-3 or TRBV12-4 to TRBJ1-2, with D unclear. The CDR3 is made up of 17 amino acids. V lost 2 bases and J 6 bases, leaving 22 bases between the germline ends.

The genes are TRBV9 and TRBJ1-1; D not certain. The CDR3 totals 13 residues. V was cut by 3 bases and J by 5 bases, with 11 bases left in between. CDR1 SGDLS and CDR2 YYNGEE come from the germline V gene. The CDR3 reads CASSGLKRTEAFF. The CDR3 DNA follows: TGTGCCAGCAGCGGGCTTAAAAGGACTGAAGCTTTCTTT.

This clonotype is termed medium-sized. This chain joins TRBV6-5 and TRBJ2-7; no clear D gene. The CDR3 contains 16 residues. Trimming shortened V by 0 bases and J by 7 bases, and 19 bases separated the two germline ends. Germline assignment: CDR1 MNHEY and CDR2 SVGAGI. CDR3: CASSYSSYPRVSEQYF. CDR3 coding DNA: TGTGCCAGCAGTTACTCCTCGTACCCTCGGGTATCTGAGCAGTACTTC.